Sequencing of this T cell receptor beta chain was carried out in a study of shared clonotypes between healthy human individuals. Study-level information: Plates per donor: three CD4 naive, three CD4 memory, two CD8 naive, one CD8 memory. Study-wide results and caveats: Estimated richness was generally greater in naive than memory subsets. In contrast to clonotypes shared by all four donors, non-shared clonotypes had lower generation probabilities.

The CDR3 runs 21 residues. Germline V gives CDR1 LNHNV, CDR2 YYDKDF (reference sequence). After removal of 0 bases from V and 7 bases from J, the junction contained 16 bases not matched to a gene. Splitting the CD4+ cells yielded a CD45RA+ naive subset and a CD45RA-negative memory subset. The count of this clone is one. Its specificity is unknown. TCRdb's copy holds only in-frame clones and misses some; the assay was immunoSEQ multiplex PCR. The sample has more than 2 million clones; approximately 95% are singletons. The V and J genes are TRBV15 and TRBJ2-1, with TRBD2 matching over 15 bases. The sequenced material came from naive CD4+ T cells sorted from blood. The subset is: CD45RA+ positively selected. This TCR derives from a man aged 18-30 years in good health. CDR3 sequence reads: CATSRDFQLGLAGGRVNEQFF. CDR3 DNA: TGTGCCACCAGCAGAGATTTTCAACTGGGACTAGCGGGAGGTAGGGTGAATGAGCAGTTCTTC.